The TCR beta chain under discussion was sequenced for a study of Tregs in tolerant kidney transplant recipients. Study information: The nonmyeloablative bone marrow transplants came from related graft donors, with transient mixed chimerism.

The ends lost 6 bases at V and 1 base at J; junction bases unmatched: 7. CDR3 length: 15 amino acids. The germline V gene has CDR1 LNHDA and CDR2 SQIVND (reference sequence). CD4+CD25+CD127- Tregs, CD4+CD25- non-Tregs, CD4 and CD8 cells were sorted. The protocol was immunoSEQ multiplex PCR, while the TCRdb copy is restricted to in-frame clones and leaves out a portion. The sample shows 69,000 or so clones, 85% to 90% of them seen only once. The sample consisted of CD4+ T cells from blood, taken before the transplant. The chain is built from TRBV19 and TRBJ2-3, with TRBD2 matching over 7 bases. The TCR sequence derives from a human donor who received a combined kidney and bone marrow transplant. The CDR3 DNA reads as TGTGCCAGTAGACCGACTAGCCAAGGCACAGATACGCAGTATTTT. As protein: CASRPTSQGTDTQYF. The whole variable domain, filled in from reference TRBV19 and TRBJ2-3, reads DGGITQSPKYLFRKEGQNVTLSCEQNLNHDAMYWYRQDPGQGLRLIYYSQIVNDFQKGDIAEGYSVSREKKESFPLTVTSAQKNPTAFYLCASRPTSQGTDTQYFGPGTRLTVL.